This T cell receptor (beta chain) was sequenced in a study of shared clonotypes between healthy human individuals. From germline, CDR1 is SQVTM and CDR2 ANQGSEA. This CDR3 spans 13 amino acids. Trimming pared 4 bases from V and 5 bases from J, leaving 15 bases between. Method: immunoSEQ multiplex PCR; TCRdb's copy keeps in-frame clones and lacks some. The sample has roughly 1,100,000 clones, around 75% seen once. V and J are TRBV29-1 and TRBJ2-7; D is unresolved. Sequencing was done on a sample of memory CD4+ T cells sorted from blood. Subset described: CD45RA-negative fraction. The receptor was derived from a man between 18 and 35 years old in good health. CDR3 residues: CSVGVGSRNEQYF. CDR3 DNA sequence: TGCAGCGTTGGGGTAGGGTCTAGGAACGAGCAGTACTTC.